Described below is a single TCR beta chain sequence and its context. This sample was taken from a study of blood T cell repertoires in COVID-19. Germline-derived CDR1 and CDR2 are MRHNA and SNTAGT. The CDR3 loop spans 18 amino acids. J was trimmed by 2 bases and V by 5 bases; bases with no gene match: 9. Authors' data handling: From reference gene primer amplification, estimates of nucleated cell counts were derived. Method: immunoSEQ multiplex PCR; TCRdb's copy keeps in-frame clones and lacks some. D and trimming were read from the DNA, whereas the V and J calls and clone size are those reported in that table. The sample lists more than 200,000 clones, around 90% occurring once.

The source material was PBMCs or T cells enriched from blood (not recorded which). This receptor was obtained from a man between 25 and 39 years old in a cohort exposed to, infected with or recovered from COVID-19 (not recorded which). V usage is TRBV6-4 and J usage is TRBJ2-3; 14 positions match TRBD2. Written as DNA, the CDR3 is TGTGCCAGCAGTCTCTCCGGGACTAGCGGGAGTACCACAGATACGCAGTATTTT. Translating it yields CASSLSGTSGSTTDTQYF.